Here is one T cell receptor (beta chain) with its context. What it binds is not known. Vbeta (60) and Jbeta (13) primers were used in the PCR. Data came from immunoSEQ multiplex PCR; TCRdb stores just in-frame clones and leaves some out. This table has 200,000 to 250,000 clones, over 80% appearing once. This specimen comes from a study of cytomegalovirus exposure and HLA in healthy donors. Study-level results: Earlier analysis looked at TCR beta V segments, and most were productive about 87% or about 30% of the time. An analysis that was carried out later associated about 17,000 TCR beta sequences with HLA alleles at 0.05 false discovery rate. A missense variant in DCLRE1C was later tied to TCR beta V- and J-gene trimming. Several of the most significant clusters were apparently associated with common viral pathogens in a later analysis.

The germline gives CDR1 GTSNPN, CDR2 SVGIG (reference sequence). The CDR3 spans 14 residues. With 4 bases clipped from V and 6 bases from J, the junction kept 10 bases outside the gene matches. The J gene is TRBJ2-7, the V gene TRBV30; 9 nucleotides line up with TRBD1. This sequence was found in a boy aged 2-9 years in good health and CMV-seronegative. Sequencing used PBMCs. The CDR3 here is CAWTAGTGSVEQYF. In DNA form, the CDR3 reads TGTGCCTGGACCGCCGGGACAGGGTCCGTCGAGCAGTACTTC.